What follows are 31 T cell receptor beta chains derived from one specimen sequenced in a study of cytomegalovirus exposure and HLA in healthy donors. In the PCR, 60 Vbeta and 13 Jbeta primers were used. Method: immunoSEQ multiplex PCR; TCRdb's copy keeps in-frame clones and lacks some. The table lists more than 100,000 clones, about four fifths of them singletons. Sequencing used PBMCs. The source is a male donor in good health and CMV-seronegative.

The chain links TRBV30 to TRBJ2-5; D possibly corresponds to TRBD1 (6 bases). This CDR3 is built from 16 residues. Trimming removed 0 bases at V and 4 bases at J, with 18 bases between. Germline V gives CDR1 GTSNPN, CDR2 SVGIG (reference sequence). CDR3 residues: CAWSVQGLKSAETQYF. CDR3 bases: TGTGCCTGGAGTGTACAGGGCCTCAAATCGGCAGAGACCCAGTACTTC. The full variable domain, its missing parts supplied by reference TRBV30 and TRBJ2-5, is SQTIHQWPATLVQPVGSPLSLECTVEGTSNPNLYWYRQAAGRGLQLLFYSVGIGQISSEVPQNLSASRPQDRQFILSSKKLLLSDSGFYLCAWSVQGLKSAETQYFGPGTRLLVL.

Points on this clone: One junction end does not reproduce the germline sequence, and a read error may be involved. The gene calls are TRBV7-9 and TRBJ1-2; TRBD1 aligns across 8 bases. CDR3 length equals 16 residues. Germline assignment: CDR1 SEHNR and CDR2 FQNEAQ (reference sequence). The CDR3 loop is CSSSLRTGGGSYGYTF. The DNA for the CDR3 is TGTTCCAGCAGCCTCCGAACAGGGGGTGGCTCCTATGGCTACACCTTC.

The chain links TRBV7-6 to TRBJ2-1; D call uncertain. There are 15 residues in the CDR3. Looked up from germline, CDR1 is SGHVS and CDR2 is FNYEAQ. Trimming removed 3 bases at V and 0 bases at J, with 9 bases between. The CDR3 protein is CASSLGSSSYNEQFF. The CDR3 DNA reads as TGTGCCAGCAGCTTGGGCTCGAGCTCCTACAATGAGCAGTTCTTC.

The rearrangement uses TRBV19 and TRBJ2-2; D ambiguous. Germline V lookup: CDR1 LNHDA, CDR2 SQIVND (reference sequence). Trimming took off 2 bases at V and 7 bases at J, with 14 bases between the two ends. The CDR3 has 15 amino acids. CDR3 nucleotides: TGTGCCAGTAGTATAAGGCGGAACCATGGCGGGGAGCTGTTTTTT. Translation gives CASSIRRNHGGELFF.

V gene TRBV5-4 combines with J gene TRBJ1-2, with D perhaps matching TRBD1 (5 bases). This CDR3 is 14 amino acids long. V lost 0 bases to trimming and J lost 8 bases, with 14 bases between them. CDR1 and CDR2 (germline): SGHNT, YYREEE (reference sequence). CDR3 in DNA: TGTGCCAGCAGCTTGGTGAGTGGCAGGGAAGGCTACACCTTC. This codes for CASSLVSGREGYTF. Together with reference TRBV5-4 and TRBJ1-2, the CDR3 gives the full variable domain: ETGVTQSPTHLIKTRGQQVTLRCSSQSGHNTVSWYQQALGQGPQFIFQYYREEENGRGNFPPRFSGLQFPNYSSELNVNALELDDSALYLCASSLVSGREGYTFGSGTRLTVV.

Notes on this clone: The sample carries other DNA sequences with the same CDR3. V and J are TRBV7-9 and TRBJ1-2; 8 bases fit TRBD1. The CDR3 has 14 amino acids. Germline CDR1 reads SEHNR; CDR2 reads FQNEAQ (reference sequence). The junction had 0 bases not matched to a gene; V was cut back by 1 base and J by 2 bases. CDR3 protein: CASSLDRGNYGYTF. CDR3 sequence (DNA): TGTGCCAGCAGCTTAGACAGGGGGAACTATGGCTACACCTTC.

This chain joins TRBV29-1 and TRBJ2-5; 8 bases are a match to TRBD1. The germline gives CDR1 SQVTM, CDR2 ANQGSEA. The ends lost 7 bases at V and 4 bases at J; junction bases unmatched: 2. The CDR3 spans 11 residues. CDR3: CSADRGETQYF. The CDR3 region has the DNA TGCAGCGCCGACAGGGGAGAGACCCAGTACTTC.

Written as DNA, the CDR3 is TGTGCCAGCAGTGCGGGGGTGAACTTAAACACCGGGGAGCTGTTTTTT. Its translation: CASSAGVNLNTGELFF. The chain has TRBV6-1 and TRBJ2-2, with TRBD2 as a possible D gene (6 bases). The CDR3 has 16 amino acids. Germline CDR1 reads MNHNS; CDR2 reads SASEGT. Trimming pared 4 bases from V and 2 bases from J, leaving 14 bases between.

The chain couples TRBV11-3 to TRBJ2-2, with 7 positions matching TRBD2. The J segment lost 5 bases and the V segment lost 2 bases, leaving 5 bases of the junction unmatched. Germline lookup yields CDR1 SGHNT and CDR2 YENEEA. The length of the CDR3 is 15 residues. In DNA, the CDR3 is TGTGCCAGCAGCTTACTTCAGGGACTAACCGGGGAGCTGTTTTTT. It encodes CASSLLQGLTGELFF.

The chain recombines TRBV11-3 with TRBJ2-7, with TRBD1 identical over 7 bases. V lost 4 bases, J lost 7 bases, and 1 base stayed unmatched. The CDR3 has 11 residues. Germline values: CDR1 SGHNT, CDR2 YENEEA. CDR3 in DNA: TGTGCCAGCAGCTCCAGGGGGGAGCAGTACTTC. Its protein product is CASSSRGEQYF.

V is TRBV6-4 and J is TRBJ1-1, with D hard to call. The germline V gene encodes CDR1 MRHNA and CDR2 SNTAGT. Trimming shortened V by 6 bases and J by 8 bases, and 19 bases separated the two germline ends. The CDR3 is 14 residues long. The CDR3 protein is CASRLGPRSPEAFF. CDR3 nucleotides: TGTGCCAGCAGACTGGGCCCTCGATCTCCCGAAGCTTTCTTT.

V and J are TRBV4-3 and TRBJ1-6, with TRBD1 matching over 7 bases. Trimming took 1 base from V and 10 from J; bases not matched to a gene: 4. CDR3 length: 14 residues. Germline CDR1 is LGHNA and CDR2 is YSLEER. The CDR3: CASSQVGGGSPLHF. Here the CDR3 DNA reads TGCGCCAGCAGCCAAGTCGGAGGGGGCTCACCCCTCCACTTT.

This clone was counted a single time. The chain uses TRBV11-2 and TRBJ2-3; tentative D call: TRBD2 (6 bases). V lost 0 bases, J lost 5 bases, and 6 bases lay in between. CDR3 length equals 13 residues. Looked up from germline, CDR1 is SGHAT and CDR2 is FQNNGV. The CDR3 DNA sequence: TGTGCCAGCAGCTTAGAAGCGGGAGATACGCAGTATTTT. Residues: CASSLEAGDTQYF.

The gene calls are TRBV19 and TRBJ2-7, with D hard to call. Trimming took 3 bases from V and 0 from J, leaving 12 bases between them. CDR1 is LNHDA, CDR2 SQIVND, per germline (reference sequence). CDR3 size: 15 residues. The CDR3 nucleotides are TGTGCCAGTAGTATCGGTTTTGACAACTCCTACGAGCAGTACTTC. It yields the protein CASSIGFDNSYEQYF.

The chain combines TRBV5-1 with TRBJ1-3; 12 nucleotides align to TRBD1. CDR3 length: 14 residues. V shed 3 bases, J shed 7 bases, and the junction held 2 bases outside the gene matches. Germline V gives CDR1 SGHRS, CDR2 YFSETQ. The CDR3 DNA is TGCGCCAGCAGCTCCGGGACAGGGGGCAACACCATATATTTT. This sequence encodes CASSSGTGGNTIYF.

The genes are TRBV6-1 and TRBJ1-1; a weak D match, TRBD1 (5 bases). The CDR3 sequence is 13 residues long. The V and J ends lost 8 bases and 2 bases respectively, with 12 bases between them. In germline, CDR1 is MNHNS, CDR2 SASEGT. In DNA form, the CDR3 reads TGTGCCAGCTCCGGGGGGGTCAACACTGAAGCTTTCTTT. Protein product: CASSGGVNTEAFF.

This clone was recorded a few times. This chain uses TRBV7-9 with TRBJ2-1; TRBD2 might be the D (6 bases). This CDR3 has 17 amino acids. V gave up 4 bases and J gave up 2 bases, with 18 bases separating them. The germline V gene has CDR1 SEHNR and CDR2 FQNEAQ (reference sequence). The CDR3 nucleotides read TGTGCCAGCAGCTACCCTCGGGAGCGTGGGCCCTACAATGAGCAGTTCTTC. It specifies CASSYPRERGPYNEQFF.

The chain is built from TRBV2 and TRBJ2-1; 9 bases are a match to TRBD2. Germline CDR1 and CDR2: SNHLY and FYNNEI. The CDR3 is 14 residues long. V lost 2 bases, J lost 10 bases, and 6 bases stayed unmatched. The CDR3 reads CASSEIRAGGEQFF. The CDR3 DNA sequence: TGTGCCAGCAGTGAAATCCGGGCGGGGGGGGAGCAGTTCTTC.

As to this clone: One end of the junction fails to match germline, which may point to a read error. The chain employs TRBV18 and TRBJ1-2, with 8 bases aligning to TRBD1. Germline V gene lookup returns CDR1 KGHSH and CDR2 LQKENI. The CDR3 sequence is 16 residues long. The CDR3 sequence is CASSPPGRGLFDGYTF. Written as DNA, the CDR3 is TGTGCCAGCTCCCCACCGGGCAGGGGGCTTTTTGATGGCTACACCTTC.

In DNA, the CDR3 is TGTGCCAGCAGCCTTGGCGGCAGAAATGAAAAACTGTTTTTT. Its protein is CASSLGGRNEKLFF. The chain joins TRBV25-1 to TRBJ1-4; D not resolved. The germline V gene encodes CDR1 MGHDK and CDR2 SYGVNS. V lost 6 bases and J 5 bases, leaving 13 bases between the germline ends. CDR3 size: 14 residues.

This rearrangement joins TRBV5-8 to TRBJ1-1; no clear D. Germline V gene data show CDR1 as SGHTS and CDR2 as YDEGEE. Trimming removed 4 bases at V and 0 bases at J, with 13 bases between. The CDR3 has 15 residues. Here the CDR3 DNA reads TGTGCCAGCAGCCTACGCGCGGTTATGAACACTGAAGCTTTCTTT. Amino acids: CASSLRAVMNTEAFF.

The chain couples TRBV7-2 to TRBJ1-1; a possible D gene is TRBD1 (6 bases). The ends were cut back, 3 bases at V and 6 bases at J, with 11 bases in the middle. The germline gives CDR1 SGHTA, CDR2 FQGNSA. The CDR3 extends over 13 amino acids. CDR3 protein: CASSLDRRSEAFF. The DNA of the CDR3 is TGTGCCAGCAGCTTGGACAGACGCTCTGAAGCTTTCTTT.

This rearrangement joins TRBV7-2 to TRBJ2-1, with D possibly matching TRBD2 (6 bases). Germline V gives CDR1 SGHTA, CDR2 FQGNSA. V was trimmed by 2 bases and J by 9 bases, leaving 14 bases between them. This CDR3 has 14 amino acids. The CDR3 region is CASSLRGFRREQFF. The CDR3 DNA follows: TGTGCCAGCAGCTTACGGGGGTTTCGGCGTGAGCAGTTCTTC.

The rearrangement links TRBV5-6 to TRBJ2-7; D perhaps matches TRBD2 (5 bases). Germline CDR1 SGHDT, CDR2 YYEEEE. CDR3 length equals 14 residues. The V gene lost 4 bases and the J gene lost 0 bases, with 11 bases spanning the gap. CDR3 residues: CASSRDPSSYEQYF. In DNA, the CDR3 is TGTGCCAGCAGCCGGGATCCTTCCTCCTACGAGCAGTACTTC. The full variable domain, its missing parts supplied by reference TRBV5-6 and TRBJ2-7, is DAGVTQSPTHLIKTRGQQVTLRCSPKSGHDTVSWYQQALGQGPQFIFQYYEEEERQRGNFPDRFSGHQFPNYSSELNVNALLLGDSALYLCASSRDPSSYEQYFGPGTRLTVT.

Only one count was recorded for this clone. CDR3 protein: CASSPQIQAGYEQYF. In DNA, the CDR3 is TGCGCCAGCAGCCCGCAAATTCAAGCGGGCTACGAGCAGTACTTC. V is TRBV4-3 and J is TRBJ2-7; a weak D match, TRBD2 (6 bases). The germline CDR1 and CDR2 sequences are LGHNA and YSLEER. The CDR3 sequence is 15 residues long. V was trimmed by 4 bases and J by 3 bases, leaving 16 bases between them.

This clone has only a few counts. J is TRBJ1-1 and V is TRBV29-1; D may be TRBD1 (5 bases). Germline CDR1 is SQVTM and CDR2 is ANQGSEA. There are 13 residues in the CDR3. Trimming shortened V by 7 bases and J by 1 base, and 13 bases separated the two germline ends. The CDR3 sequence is CSDRGGTNTEAFF. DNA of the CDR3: TGCAGCGACCGTGGGGGGACGAACACTGAAGCTTTCTTT.

In DNA, the CDR3 is TGTGCCAGCAGCGTTGGGGGCGGGAGACTAGCGGGGGGCCAAGAGACCCAGTACTTC. It translates to CASSVGGGRLAGGQETQYF. The chain carries TRBV9 and TRBJ2-5; 13 bases map to TRBD2. Germline values: CDR1 SGDLS, CDR2 YYNGEE. V lost 2 bases and J lost 1; bases outside the gene matches: 11. The CDR3 runs to 19 residues. Filled out from reference TRBV9 and TRBJ2-5, the complete variable domain reads DSGVTQTPKHLITATGQRVTLRCSPRSGDLSVYWYQQSLDQGLQFLIQYYNGEERAKGNILERFSAQQFPDLHSELNLSSLELGDSALYFCASSVGGGRLAGGQETQYFGPGTRLLVL.

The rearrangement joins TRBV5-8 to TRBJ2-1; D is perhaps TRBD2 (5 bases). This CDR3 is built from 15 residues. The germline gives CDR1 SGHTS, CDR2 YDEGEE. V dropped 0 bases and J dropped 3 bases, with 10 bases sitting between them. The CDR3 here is CASSLADRDYNEQFF. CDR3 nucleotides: TGTGCCAGCAGCTTGGCGGACCGGGACTACAATGAGCAGTTCTTC.

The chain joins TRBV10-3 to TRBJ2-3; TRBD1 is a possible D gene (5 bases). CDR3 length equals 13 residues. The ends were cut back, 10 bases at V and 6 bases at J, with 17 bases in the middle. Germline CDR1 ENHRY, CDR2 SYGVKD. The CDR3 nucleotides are TGTGCCACCGCGTTGGCAGGGAAGGATACGCAGTATTTT. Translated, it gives CATALAGKDTQYF.

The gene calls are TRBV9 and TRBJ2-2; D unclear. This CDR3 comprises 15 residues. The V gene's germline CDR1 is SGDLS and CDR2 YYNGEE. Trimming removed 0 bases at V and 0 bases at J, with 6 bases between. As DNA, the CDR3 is TGTGCCAGCAGCGTAGCAGCGACGAACACCGGGGAGCTGTTTTTT. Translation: CASSVAATNTGELFF. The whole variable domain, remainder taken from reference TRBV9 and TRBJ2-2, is DSGVTQTPKHLITATGQRVTLRCSPRSGDLSVYWYQQSLDQGLQFLIQYYNGEERAKGNILERFSAQQFPDLHSELNLSSLELGDSALYFCASSVAATNTGELFFGEGSRLTVL.

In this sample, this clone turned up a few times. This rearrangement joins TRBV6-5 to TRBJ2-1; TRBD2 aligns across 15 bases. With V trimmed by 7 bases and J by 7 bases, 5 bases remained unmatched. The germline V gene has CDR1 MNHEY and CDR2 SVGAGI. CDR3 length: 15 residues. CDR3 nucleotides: TGTGCCAGCACCGGGACTAGCGGGGGGTCGAATGAGCAGTTCTTC. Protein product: CASTGTSGGSNEQFF.